What follows are 13 T cell receptor beta chains derived from one specimen sequenced in a study of T-cell memory formation after mild COVID-19. TCRdb ran MiXCR on the 5' RACE reads and lists one entry per CDR3 protein. The sample carries 350,000 to 500,000 distinct CDR3 sequences, roughly 18% recorded once. The sequencing sample was made of PBMCs or a T cell subset sorted from them (not recorded which). Receptor source: a man aged 18 to 35 who had mild COVID-19 (a few samples of this study predate the infection). Cell type and time point are not known.

This clonotype was seen at least ten times. The V gene is TRBV29-1, the J gene TRBJ1-4, with a possible D match to TRBD1 (5 bases). Trimming left V 6 bases short and J 8 bases short, with 10 bases between. CDR1 is SQVTM and CDR2 is ANQGSEA in the germline V gene. The CDR3 consists of 11 residues. The DNA for the CDR3 is TGCAGCGTCGCCTGGGGGGAAAAACTGTTTTTT. As protein: CSVAWGEKLFF.

The V gene is TRBV29-1, the J gene TRBJ2-6; D unresolved. The germline CDR1 and CDR2 sequences are SQVTM and ANQGSEA. Trimming removed 4 bases at V and 0 bases at J, with 10 bases between. The CDR3 has 15 amino acids. CDR3 sequence reads: CSVGPAYSGANVLTF. In DNA form, the CDR3 reads TGCAGCGTTGGGCCAGCCTACTCTGGGGCCAACGTCCTGACTTTC.

This clonotype was found a few times. The chain is built from TRBV20-1 and TRBJ1-2; 10 nucleotides align to TRBD1. Trimming removed 0 bases from V and 9 bases from J; junction bases left unmatched: 4. Per germline, CDR1 DFQATT and CDR2 SNEGSKA (reference sequence). The length of the CDR3 is 13 residues. The CDR3 spells CSARDGTGECYTF. In DNA, the CDR3 is TGCAGTGCTAGAGATGGGACAGGGGAGTGCTACACCTTC.

This clonotype turned up a few times. The chain carries TRBV4-2 and TRBJ2-1; D is uncertain. The germline V and J ends were trimmed by 5 bases and 4 bases, with 9 bases remaining between them. Germline-derived CDR1 and CDR2 are LGHNA and YNFKEQ. CDR3 length: 13 residues. CDR3 in DNA: TGTGCCAGCAGCTCACCTCAGTACAATGAGCAGTTCTTC. Protein sequence: CASSSPQYNEQFF.

The chain links TRBV2 to TRBJ2-1; TRBD2 might be the D (6 bases). The V gene's germline CDR1 is SNHLY and CDR2 FYNNEI. Deletions cut 5 bases from V and 2 bases from J, with 16 bases between. The CDR3 is made up of 16 amino acids. CDR3 loop: CASSQVLWGAYNEQFF. CDR3 DNA sequence: TGTGCCAGCAGTCAGGTGCTTTGGGGGGCCTACAATGAGCAGTTCTTC.

The V call is TRBV5-1, the J call TRBJ2-1, with a weak D call TRBD2 (5 bases). The CDR3 has 15 residues. Trimming left V 4 bases short and J 4 bases short, with 15 bases between. Germline-derived CDR1 and CDR2 are SGHRS and YFSETQ. The CDR3 loop reads CASSARNGVYNEQFF. DNA of the CDR3: TGCGCCAGCAGCGCACGGAACGGGGTTTACAATGAGCAGTTCTTC. Looking up the rest from reference TRBV5-1 and TRBJ2-1 gives the full variable domain: KAGVTQTPRYLIKTRGQQVTLSCSPISGHRSVSWYQQTPGQGLQFLFEYFSETQRNKGNFPGRFSGRQFSNSRSEMNVSTLELGDSALYLCASSARNGVYNEQFFGPGTRLTVL.

The chain links TRBV7-2 to TRBJ2-7; D possibly corresponds to TRBD1 (6 bases). Trimming removed 4 bases from V and 5 bases from J, with 12 bases in between. The germline CDR1 and CDR2 sequences are SGHTA and FQGNSA. The CDR3 totals 13 residues. This chain's CDR3 is CASSWGRGDEQYV. The DNA for the CDR3 is TGTGCCAGCAGCTGGGGCAGGGGCGACGAGCAGTACGTC.

The chain combines TRBV4-3 with TRBJ2-3; 8 nucleotides agree with TRBD1. The CDR3 runs 16 residues. CDR1 LGHNA and CDR2 YSLEER come from the germline V gene. With V trimmed by 4 bases and J by 2 bases, 8 bases remained unmatched. DNA of the CDR3: TGCGCCAGCAGCCTTCGGGACAGGATATCCACAGATACGCAGTATTTT. Translating it yields CASSLRDRISTDTQYF.

This chain uses TRBV6-5 with TRBJ1-1; TRBD1 is a possible D gene (5 bases). Deletions cut 2 bases from V and 4 bases from J, with 11 bases between. Germline loops: CDR1 MNHEY, CDR2 SVGAGI. The CDR3 length is 14 residues. CDR3 DNA sequence: TGTGCCAGCAGTTACCGGGACGTTGGCACTGAAGCTTTCTTT. Translation gives CASSYRDVGTEAFF.

The rearrangement links TRBV5-1 to TRBJ2-7, with D uncertain. Germline CDR1 is SGHRS and CDR2 is YFSETQ. CDR3 length equals 12 residues. The V and J ends lost 0 bases and 9 bases respectively, with 10 bases between them. The CDR3 loop is CASSLDGKSQYV. CDR3 DNA: TGCGCCAGCAGCTTGGATGGGAAGTCGCAGTACGTC.

This clonotype turned up a few times. The chain combines TRBV7-9 with TRBJ2-6; no reliable D call. V was pared by 0 bases and J by 0 bases, with 15 bases between. The CDR3 is made up of 19 amino acids. Germline assignment: CDR1 SEHNR and CDR2 FQNEAQ (reference sequence). The CDR3 region has the DNA TGTGCCAGCAGCTTAGCCACAAGACCGCGATCCTCTGGGGCCAACGTCCTGACTTTC. Protein: CASSLATRPRSSGANVLTF. The full variable domain, rest sourced from reference TRBV7-9 and TRBJ2-6, is DTGVSQNPRHKITKRGQNVTFRCDPISEHNRLYWYRQTLGQGPEFLTYFQNEAQLEKSRLLSDRFSAERPKGSFSTLEIQRTEQGDSAMYLCASSLATRPRSSGANVLTFGAGSRLTVL.

Only a few counts were recorded for this clonotype. V is TRBV5-1 and J is TRBJ2-7; possible D gene TRBD1, 6 bases. Deletions cut 4 bases from V and 3 bases from J, with 11 bases between. The CDR3 runs 13 residues. Germline lookup yields CDR1 SGHRS and CDR2 YFSETQ. CDR3 nucleotide sequence: TGCGCCAGCAGCGCGACAGGAATCTACGAGCAGTACTTC. It codes for CASSATGIYEQYF.

There are a few counts of this clonotype. The rearrangement joins TRBV7-6 to TRBJ2-5; D unresolved. The CDR3 covers 13 residues. Trimming took off 4 bases at V and 5 bases at J, with 11 bases between the two ends. Germline CDR1 is SGHVS and CDR2 is FNYEAQ. CDR3 DNA: TGTGCCAGCAGCTCAATCCATCAGGAGACCCAGTACTTC. This translates into CASSSIHQETQYF.